The 25 T cell receptor beta chains listed next were all sequenced from one sample in a study of CD8 T cells in ankylosing spondylitis. The study, taken as a whole, reports: Several highly homologous variants formed a TCR beta motif that appeared characteristic of ankylosing spondylitis blood.

In TCRdb, the 5' RACE reads were re-called with MiXCR into one record per CDR3 protein. The table has approximately 540,000 distinct CDR3 sequences, roughly 13% seen once. These TCRs' antigens remain unknown. The sample taken for sequencing was blood, either unsorted or a sorted T cell fraction (not recorded which). These receptor sequences come from a male donor with ankylosing spondylitis.

CDR3 protein: CSADAGAPGDTQYF. The CDR3 bases are TGCAGTGCTGACGCGGGAGCCCCAGGAGATACGCAGTATTTT. This chain joins TRBV20-1 and TRBJ2-3; 7 nucleotides match TRBD2. V trimming: 5 bases; J trimming: 5 bases; junction bases outside the gene matches: 10. From germline, CDR1 is DFQATT and CDR2 SNEGSKA (reference sequence). CDR3 length: 14 residues.

Only a few counts were recorded for this clonotype. The CDR3 protein is CSVVAFSYEQYF. For the CDR3, the DNA is TGCAGCGTCGTAGCGTTCTCCTACGAGCAGTACTTC. The rearrangement joins TRBV29-1 to TRBJ2-7; TRBD2 is a possible D gene (5 bases). CDR1 and CDR2 (germline): SQVTM, ANQGSEA. V was clipped by 6 bases and J by 0 bases, with 9 bases between them. The length of the CDR3 is 12 residues.

This clonotype was seen ten or more times. V and J are TRBV6-4 and TRBJ2-1; TRBD2 matches 8 bases. This CDR3 has 20 amino acids. Germline values: CDR1 MRHNA, CDR2 SNTAGT. V was pared by 2 bases and J by 0 bases, with 15 bases of the junction left unmatched. CDR3 DNA sequence: TGTGCCAGCAGTGACGAAGCGGGGGTCGGTCGCCTAAGCTCCTACAATGAGCAGTTCTTC. Its protein is CASSDEAGVGRLSSYNEQFF.

The chain links TRBV12-3 or TRBV12-4 to TRBJ2-1; 10 bases are shared with TRBD1. This CDR3 comprises 11 residues. V shed 11 bases and J 8 bases; nucleotides not matched to a gene: 3. This CDR3 is CACGTGDEQFF. The CDR3 region has the DNA TGTGCCTGCGGGACAGGGGATGAGCAGTTCTTC.

The V and J genes are TRBV12-3 or TRBV12-4 and TRBJ1-4; the match to TRBD1 covers 7 bases. V shed 6 bases and J 4 bases; nucleotides not matched to a gene: 5. The CDR3 sequence is 14 residues long. The CDR3 is CASSQRQGNEKLFF. In nucleotides, the CDR3 is TGTGCCAGCAGCCAAAGACAGGGTAATGAAAAACTGTTTTTT.

This clonotype occurred many times. J is TRBJ2-5 and V is TRBV7-9, with unresolved D. V was shortened by 6 bases and J by 7 bases, with 15 bases between the two germline ends. CDR3 length: 13 amino acids. Germline V gives CDR1 SEHNR, CDR2 FQNEAQ (reference sequence). The CDR3 region is CASSPYGSATQYF. The CDR3 DNA reads TGTGCCAGCAGTCCCTATGGGTCGGCGACCCAGTACTTC. Complete variable domain (other parts from reference TRBV7-9 and TRBJ2-5): DTGVSQNPRHKITKRGQNVTFRCDPISEHNRLYWYRQTLGQGPEFLTYFQNEAQLEKSRLLSDRFSAERPKGSFSTLEIQRTEQGDSAMYLCASSPYGSATQYFGPGTRLLVL.

This clonotype has a handful of counts. The rearrangement uses TRBV6-2 or TRBV6-3 and TRBJ1-5; 7 bases map to TRBD1. The CDR3 runs 14 residues. With V trimmed by 5 bases and J by 5 bases, 6 bases remained unmatched. Germline CDR1 and CDR2: MNHEY and SVGEGT. The CDR3 DNA reads as TGTGCCAGCAGTCCAGGGGGGCGGGATCAGCCCCAGCATTTT. As protein: CASSPGGRDQPQHF.

The DNA for the CDR3 is TGCAGTGCTAGAGATCGGACTACATTCTCCTACGAGCAGTACTTC. As protein: CSARDRTTFSYEQYF. The chain combines TRBV20-1 with TRBJ2-7; maybe TRBD2 (6 bases). V was pared by 0 bases and J by 0 bases, with 12 bases between. Germline V CDR1 and CDR2: DFQATT, SNEGSKA (reference sequence). The CDR3 length is 15 residues.

The chain is built from TRBV5-1 and TRBJ2-1, with D uncertain. Germline CDR1 reads SGHRS; CDR2 reads YFSETQ. Trimming removed 6 bases from V and 9 bases from J, with 10 bases in between. This CDR3 region has 11 residues. The CDR3 is CASTLAGEQFF. The DNA of the CDR3 is TGCGCCAGCACCTTAGCCGGTGAGCAGTTCTTC.

The chain employs TRBV20-1 and TRBJ2-2; 9 bases match TRBD2. Unmatched junction bases numbered 4, after V lost 3 bases and J lost 5 bases. CDR3 size: 14 residues. The germline gives CDR1 DFQATT, CDR2 SNEGSKA (reference sequence). The CDR3: CSASSLAGTGELFF. CDR3 DNA: TGCAGTGCTAGCAGCCTAGCGGGAACCGGGGAGCTGTTTTTT.

CDR3: CASSERQVAGGGYTF. The CDR3 DNA sequence: TGCGCCAGCAGTGAACGACAGGTCGCAGGAGGTGGCTACACCTTC. V usage is TRBV10-2 and J usage is TRBJ1-2; TRBD1 might be the D (6 bases). Germline V gene data show CDR1 as WSHSY and CDR2 as SAAADI. V was shortened by 3 bases and J by 7 bases, with 18 bases between the two germline ends. The CDR3 is 15 residues long.

This clonotype was recorded at least ten times. This rearrangement joins TRBV20-1 to TRBJ2-5; D call uncertain. This CDR3 comprises 12 residues. V lost 0 bases, J lost 3 bases, and 5 bases lay in between. Germline V lookup: CDR1 DFQATT, CDR2 SNEGSKA (reference sequence). CDR3 region: CSARDTKETQYF. CDR3 sequence (DNA): TGCAGTGCTAGAGATACAAAAGAGACCCAGTACTTC.

The chain joins TRBV9 to TRBJ1-2, with 9 bases matching TRBD1. Per germline, CDR1 SGDLS and CDR2 YYNGEE. This CDR3 is 15 amino acids long. With 3 bases clipped from V and 0 bases from J, the junction kept 3 bases outside the gene matches. The CDR3 spells CASSEDRGANYGYTF. In DNA, the CDR3 is TGTGCCAGCAGCGAGGACAGGGGAGCTAACTATGGCTACACCTTC.

The V and J genes are TRBV10-1 and TRBJ2-2, with D possibly TRBD1 on 7 matching bases. Germline CDR1 WNHNN, CDR2 SYGVQD (reference sequence). The CDR3 runs to 13 residues. V gave up 10 bases and J gave up 7 bases, with 16 bases separating them. The CDR3 here is CATRGVDGGELFF. CDR3 DNA sequence: TGCGCCACCAGGGGGGTTGACGGCGGGGAGCTGTTTTTT.

This clonotype was found a few times. The rearrangement links TRBV3-1 to TRBJ1-2; D gene unclear. CDR1 is LGHDT, CDR2 YNNKEL, per germline (reference sequence). The V and J ends lost 0 bases and 0 bases respectively, with 8 bases between them. The CDR3 length is 15 residues. CDR3 nucleotide sequence: TGTGCCAGCAGCCAAGATTCCAGCTCTAACTATGGCTACACCTTC. Translated, it gives CASSQDSSSNYGYTF.

The V call is TRBV29-1, the J call TRBJ2-1; D is perhaps TRBD1 or TRBD2 (6 bases each). Trimming removed 7 bases at V and 10 bases at J, with 20 bases between. There are 13 residues in the CDR3. Germline lookup yields CDR1 SQVTM and CDR2 ANQGSEA. In DNA form, the CDR3 reads TGCAGCGGACGTAGGGGGACTCAGGACGAGCAGTTCTTC. Translated, it gives CSGRRGTQDEQFF.

The sample holds many counts of this clonotype. For the CDR3, the DNA is TGCAGTGCCAGCCTCGCGGCGGGATTCACAGATACGCAGTATTTT. Protein: CSASLAAGFTDTQYF. V is TRBV20-1 and J is TRBJ2-3, with TRBD2 as a possible D gene (6 bases). The germline V and J ends were trimmed by 6 bases and 2 bases, with 18 bases remaining between them. CDR3 length equals 15 residues. Per the germline V gene, CDR1 is DFQATT and CDR2 is SNEGSKA (reference sequence).

This clonotype occurred a few times. The V and J genes are TRBV5-1 and TRBJ1-6; weak D call: TRBD1 (6 bases). This CDR3 has 16 residues. CDR1 is SGHRS and CDR2 is YFSETQ in the germline V gene. V shed 4 bases and J shed 10 bases, with 21 bases lying between them. CDR3 protein: CASSPNPGHPGSPLHF. The CDR3 DNA reads TGCGCCAGCAGCCCGAATCCGGGACACCCCGGGTCACCCCTCCACTTT.

The rearrangement links TRBV7-9 to TRBJ2-7; D ambiguous. The CDR3 has 13 amino acids. The V end was cut by 4 bases, the J end by 4 bases, with 11 bases between. CDR1 and CDR2 (germline): SEHNR, FQNEAQ (reference sequence). CDR3 bases: TGTGCCAGCAGCTGGGTGCCAGAGTACGAGCAGTACTTC. Translation: CASSWVPEYEQYF.

The sample holds many counts of this clonotype. The rearrangement joins TRBV27 to TRBJ2-3; D is undetermined. The CDR3 is 11 amino acids. Trimming stripped 6 bases from V and 2 bases from J, with 3 bases between. The germline gives CDR1 MNHEY, CDR2 SMNVEV (reference sequence). CDR3 DNA: TGTGCCAGCAGCTCCACAGATACGCAGTATTTT. Translation: CASSSTDTQYF.

At least ten counts were recorded for this clonotype. V is TRBV5-4 and J is TRBJ2-2; 13 nucleotides line up with TRBD2. Trimming cost V 1 base and J 0 bases; bases outside gene matches: 6. The V gene's germline CDR1 is SGHNT and CDR2 YYREEE (reference sequence). There are 19 residues in the CDR3. The CDR3 DNA sequence: TGTGCCAGCAGCTTGCGAGGACTAGCGGGAGACCCGAACACCGGGGAGCTGTTTTTT. This encodes CASSLRGLAGDPNTGELFF.

This clonotype was found many times. The chain uses TRBV2 and TRBJ2-2; a weak D match, TRBD2 (5 bases). This CDR3 is built from 17 residues. Germline CDR1 SNHLY, CDR2 FYNNEI. Trimming removed 7 bases from V and 0 bases from J, with 18 bases in between. The CDR3 region is CASKNGRTGTNTGELFF. CDR3 bases: TGTGCCAGCAAAAACGGGCGGACGGGGACGAACACCGGGGAGCTGTTTTTT.

This clonotype was observed a few times. V gene TRBV29-1 combines with J gene TRBJ2-5; D remains unclear. V lost 3 bases and J lost 2, with 10 bases in between. Looked up from germline, CDR1 is SQVTM and CDR2 is ANQGSEA. The CDR3 is made up of 13 amino acids. The CDR3 DNA is TGCAGCGTTGAGGGTGGCCAGCAAGAGACCCAGTACTTC. It translates to CSVEGGQQETQYF.

The gene calls are TRBV12-3 or TRBV12-4 and TRBJ2-1; no definite D call. With 2 bases removed from V and 0 bases from J, the gap between germline ends came to 8 bases. The CDR3 loop spans 15 amino acids. DNA of the CDR3: TGTGCCAGCAGTTTATTAAGCGCCTCCTACAATGAGCAGTTCTTC. Translation gives CASSLLSASYNEQFF.

This clonotype occurred many times. The gene calls are TRBV6-6 and TRBJ2-5; D unresolved. V shed 5 bases and J shed 5 bases, with 9 bases lying between them. Germline CDR1 reads MNHNY; CDR2 reads SVGAGI (reference sequence). The CDR3 runs to 12 residues. The CDR3, as DNA: TGTGCCAGCAGTCCGTATAGTGAGACCCAGTACTTC. Protein product: CASSPYSETQYF.